The 9 T cell receptor beta chains below all came from one sample that was sequenced in a study of T cell repertoires in cytomegalovirus infection. Each CDR3 protein is one row after TCRdb ran MiXCR on the reads. The sample holds 110,000 to 150,000 distinct CDR3 sequences, around 30% seen once. Which antigens these TCRs recognize remains unknown. The sequencing here drew on CD8+ T cells from cultured PBMCs, taken from culture after CMV antigen stimulation. The receptors come from a human donor in good health (CMV status not recorded). Some clones in this sample may be carry-over from other donors' samples.

J is TRBJ1-1 and V is TRBV12-3 or TRBV12-4; D possibly corresponds to TRBD1 (6 bases). Trimming stripped 3 bases from V and 3 bases from J, with 8 bases between. This CDR3 spans 13 amino acids. The CDR3 loop is CASSFGQYTEAFF. CDR3 nucleotides: TGTGCCAGCAGTTTTGGACAGTACACTGAAGCTTTCTTT.

This clonotype has only a few counts. The chain uses TRBV7-9 and TRBJ2-5; D uncertain. Trimming shortened V by 2 bases and J by 1 base, and 8 bases separated the two germline ends. Germline CDR1 reads SEHNR; CDR2 reads FQNEAQ (reference sequence). There are 14 residues in the CDR3. CDR3 nucleotides: TGTGCCAGCAGCTTACTAATGGCCCAAGAGACCCAGTACTTC. Protein product: CASSLLMAQETQYF.

This clonotype was counted only a few times. The V gene is TRBV12-3 or TRBV12-4, the J gene TRBJ2-2; 8 bases agree with TRBD2. The CDR3 extends over 18 amino acids. V shed 6 bases, J shed 1 base, and the junction held 13 bases outside the gene matches. CDR3 DNA: TGTGCCAGCAGCCCCCTCCCTCGGGAGGGGGTGAACACCGGGGAGCTGTTTTTT. It is translated as CASSPLPREGVNTGELFF.

The V gene is TRBV4-2, the J gene TRBJ2-7; D uncertain. The CDR3 has 14 amino acids. Trimming removed 0 bases from V and 4 bases from J, with 10 bases in between. Germline V gene lookup returns CDR1 LGHNA and CDR2 YNFKEQ. DNA of the CDR3: TGTGCCAGCAGCCAAGATTTACTGGCGTACGAGCAGTACTTC. This encodes CASSQDLLAYEQYF.

This sequence joins TRBV12-3 or TRBV12-4 and TRBJ1-5, with 8 bases that match TRBD1. V dropped 7 bases and J dropped 2; count of bases not matched to a gene: 4. The CDR3 length is 14 residues. CDR3 nucleotides: TGTGCCAGCACCTTGACAGGGGGCAATCAGCCCCAGCATTTT. It translates to CASTLTGGNQPQHF.

This clonotype was counted once. The chain recombines TRBV27 with TRBJ2-5; TRBD1 matches at 11 bases. The germline CDR1 and CDR2 sequences are MNHEY and SMNVEV (reference sequence). CDR3 size: 16 residues. J was trimmed by 5 bases and V by 10 bases; bases with no gene match: 15. This chain's CDR3 is CATASGRDRGWETQYF. The CDR3 nucleotides read TGTGCCACCGCATCCGGCCGGGACAGGGGGTGGGAGACCCAGTACTTC.

This clonotype came up a few times. The CDR3 here is CASRGPYQNIQYF. CDR3 nucleotide sequence: TGTGCCAGCAGGGGTCCCTACCAAAACATTCAGTACTTC. The rearrangement uses TRBV7-9 and TRBJ2-4; D call uncertain. V was cut by 6 bases and J by 5 bases, with 11 bases left in between. The CDR3 is 13 amino acids. CDR1 is SEHNR, CDR2 FQNEAQ, per germline (reference sequence).

The genes are TRBV28 and TRBJ1-1; no definite D call. The CDR3 runs to 12 residues. The germline V and J ends were trimmed by 2 bases and 5 bases, with 6 bases remaining between them. Germline values: CDR1 MDHEN, CDR2 SYDVKM. The CDR3 nucleotides read TGTGCCAGCAGTTTAAGGGTGACTGAAGCTTTCTTT. Protein: CASSLRVTEAFF. The full variable domain, in which reference TRBV28 and TRBJ1-1 provide the parts outside the CDR3, is DVKVTQSSRYLVKRTGEKVFLECVQDMDHENMFWYRQDPGLGLRLIYFSYDVKMKEKGDIPEGYSVSREKKERFSLILESASTNQTSMYLCASSLRVTEAFFGQGTRLTVV.

The genes are TRBV6-5 and TRBJ2-5, with D tentatively TRBD2 (7 bases). Germline CDR1 MNHEY, CDR2 SVGAGI. V dropped 5 bases and J dropped 5 bases, with 12 bases sitting between them. The CDR3 extends over 13 amino acids. CDR3 sequence: CASSTQGGETQYF. The CDR3 nucleotides read TGTGCCAGCAGTACACAGGGAGGGGAGACCCAGTACTTC.